Following are 8 T cell receptor beta chains from one sample sequenced in a study of beta chain features in type 1 diabetes. Study-level findings and limits: All four CD4+ subsets from Type 1 diabetes patients carried moderately but significantly shorter TCRB CDR3s.

Since all of the isolated RNA was reverse transcribed, expressed TCRB transcripts were what got sequenced. The table came from immunoSEQ multiplex PCR; TCRdb's copy has only in-frame clones and leaves some out. There are more than 200,000 clones in the sample; 16% occur only once, and 0.065% to 0.1% lies in the top ten. No antigen has been identified for these receptors. Material for sequencing was naive CD4+ T cells from blood. These receptor sequences come from a man under 40 with type 1 diabetes.

The rearrangement uses TRBV29-1 and TRBJ1-1; D is uncertain. This CDR3 is 13 amino acids long. CDR1 and CDR2 (germline): SQVTM, ANQGSEA. Trimming stripped 5 bases from V and 4 bases from J, with 14 bases between. Here the CDR3 reads CSVSSLELTEAFF. CDR3 in DNA: TGCAGCGTTTCTTCCTTAGAGCTCACTGAAGCTTTCTTT.

In its sample, this clone was seen a few times. The V call is TRBV30, the J call TRBJ1-2; D remains ambiguous. There are 11 residues in the CDR3. Germline V gene data show CDR1 as GTSNPN and CDR2 as SVGIG (reference sequence). The germline V and J ends were trimmed by 2 bases and 10 bases, with 11 bases remaining between them. CDR3 residues: CAWSSRVAYTF. CDR3 nucleotide sequence: TGTGCCTGGAGTTCTCGAGTCGCCTACACCTTC.

The chain employs TRBV29-1 and TRBJ2-5, with D possibly matching TRBD2 (6 bases). The CDR3 covers 13 residues. Trimming cost V 7 bases and J 0 bases, with 12 bases left between them. Germline values: CDR1 SQVTM, CDR2 ANQGSEA. The CDR3 here is CSGGGMYQETQYF. The CDR3, as DNA: TGCAGCGGTGGCGGGATGTACCAAGAGACCCAGTACTTC.

This clone has only one observation. The V and J genes are TRBV9 and TRBJ2-1; TRBD1 aligns across 9 bases. This CDR3 spans 14 amino acids. V dropped 7 bases and J dropped 8; count of bases not matched to a gene: 10. Germline-derived CDR1 and CDR2 are SGDLS and YYNGEE. CDR3 amino acids: CASSGTGPYDEQFF. CDR3 bases: TGTGCCAGCTCCGGGACAGGGCCTTACGATGAGCAGTTCTTC.

The CDR3 here is CASSPTGQLAYEQYF. CDR3 bases: TGTGCCAGCAGTCCAACAGGGCAGTTGGCCTACGAGCAGTACTTC. The chain is built from TRBV28 and TRBJ2-7; D perhaps matches TRBD1 (6 bases). Trimming left V 5 bases short and J 2 bases short, with 16 bases between. The CDR3 loop spans 15 amino acids. In germline, CDR1 is MDHEN, CDR2 SYDVKM.

This clone showed up just a few times. CDR3: CASSGGGDSYEQYF. Here the CDR3 DNA reads TGTGCCAGCAGCGGTGGGGGGGATTCGTACGAGCAGTACTTC. This chain joins TRBV6-6 and TRBJ2-7; the match to TRBD2 covers 7 bases. The CDR3 spans 14 residues. Germline trimming cut 6 bases from V and 4 bases from J; bases unmatched to any gene: 9. Germline CDR1 reads MNHNY; CDR2 reads SVGAGI (reference sequence).

V usage is TRBV29-1 and J usage is TRBJ2-1, with TRBD2 matching over 9 bases. Germline assignment: CDR1 SQVTM and CDR2 ANQGSEA. The CDR3 runs to 14 residues. Germline trimming cut 4 bases from V and 7 bases from J; bases unmatched to any gene: 8. CDR3 region: CSVAVTSGFNEQFF. In DNA, the CDR3 is TGCAGCGTTGCAGTGACTAGCGGTTTTAATGAGCAGTTCTTC.

This clone turned up a few times. In the same sample, other DNA sequences code for this CDR3. The chain has TRBV9 and TRBJ2-1; 7 bases align to TRBD2. Germline V gene lookup returns CDR1 SGDLS and CDR2 YYNGEE. V dropped 3 bases and J dropped 0; count of bases not matched to a gene: 3. The length of the CDR3 is 15 residues. CDR3 region: CASSAGGSSYNEQFF. The CDR3 DNA is TGTGCCAGCAGCGCCGGGGGGAGCTCCTACAATGAGCAGTTCTTC.